Listed here is a single T cell receptor (beta chain). Its binding antigen is unknown. The input lacks base qualities; no much larger clone sits a single base away. Measured from the cysteine to the phenylalanine, the CDR3 is 16 residues long. Only CDR3 DNA remains: 48 bases, in frame from the first base. Taken from the germline V gene, the CDR1 and CDR2 loops are SGHNT and YENEEA. From V the trimming removes 0 bases and from J it removes 0 bases, while the gene matches leave 2 bases of the junction unaccounted for. Focal radiation therapy combined with CTLA-4 blockade (ipilimumab) was tested in patients with chemo-refractory metastatic non-small-cell lung cancer. The data belong to a study of radiotherapy plus CTLA-4 blockade in lung cancer (dated by TCRdb to 2016 to 2019). General notes on the study: Among enrolled patients, 18% had an objective response and approximately 30% reached disease control.

Library prep was done by the immunoSEQ multiplex PCR assay. TCRdb mirrors the immuneACCESS table, restricted to in-frame sequences. Some clones are absent from its copies; in checked studies, under half trace to an unresolved V gene, and the reason for the others is unknown. This sample is represented by around 82,000 clones; around 90% of them were singletons. The ten largest clonotypes hold about a sixth of the sample. Overall results and qualifications from the work: After treatment with radiotherapy and ipilimumab, TCR clones that originated in tumors expanded in peripheral blood. Early dynamic changes in blood T cell clones, together with increased serum interferon-beta after radiation, were reported as the strongest predictors of response.

This receptor was taken from a human donor with non-small cell lung cancer that progressed on radiotherapy plus ipilimumab. The specimen was peripheral blood, collected from a patient treated with radiotherapy plus ipilimumab. This sequence uses TRBV11-3 and TRBJ2-5; 9 bases in the junction line up with TRBD2. The sequenced DNA is TGTGCCAGCAGCTTAGAAAGCGGGGGGTACCAAGAGACCCAGTACTTC. Translation gives CASSLESGGYQETQYF.